The 15 T cell receptor beta chains reported below all come from one sample, sequenced in a study of CD8 T cells in ankylosing spondylitis. TCRdb used MiXCR to reprocess the 5' RACE reads, holding one entry per CDR3 protein. Found here are approximately 400,000 distinct CDR3 sequences, about 25% of them singletons; the top ten hold about 0.9%. Regarding the study as a whole: Seemingly distinctive of ankylosing spondylitis blood was a TCR beta motif formed by eight highly homologous variants.

No antigen has been assigned to these receptors. Sequencing was done on a sample of blood, either unsorted or a sorted T cell fraction (not recorded which). The receptors were gathered from a male donor with ankylosing spondylitis.

A few counts support this clonotype. The chain employs TRBV5-5 and TRBJ2-3; D is possibly TRBD1 (5 bases). V gave up 0 bases and J gave up 0 bases, with 11 bases separating them. CDR1 SGHKS and CDR2 YYEKEE come from the germline V gene (reference sequence). The length of the CDR3 is 16 residues. CDR3 in DNA: TGTGCCAGCAGCTTGGAATCAGGGATTAGCACAGATACGCAGTATTTT. Translation gives CASSLESGISTDTQYF.

This chain connects TRBV9 to TRBJ2-1; maybe TRBD1 (5 bases). The CDR3 is 13 residues long. Germline V gene lookup returns CDR1 SGDLS and CDR2 YYNGEE. V gave up 1 base and J gave up 5 bases, with 7 bases separating them. Here the CDR3 DNA reads TGTGCCAGCAGCGTACAGACAGACAATGAGCAGTTCTTC. Translated: CASSVQTDNEQFF.

The genes are TRBV5-1 and TRBJ2-2; 7 nucleotides match TRBD1. Trimming removed 6 bases from V and 1 base from J; junction bases left unmatched: 3. The CDR3 consists of 14 residues. Germline assignment: CDR1 SGHRS and CDR2 YFSETQ. CDR3 nucleotides: TGCGCCAGCACGTCAGGGGGGAACACCGGGGAGCTGTTTTTT. This gives the protein CASTSGGNTGELFF. The complete variable domain, with remaining parts taken from reference TRBV5-1 and TRBJ2-2, reads KAGVTQTPRYLIKTRGQQVTLSCSPISGHRSVSWYQQTPGQGLQFLFEYFSETQRNKGNFPGRFSGRQFSNSRSEMNVSTLELGDSALYLCASTSGGNTGELFFGEGSRLTVL.

The V call is TRBV10-3, the J call TRBJ2-7; 9 bases fit TRBD1. Germline V CDR1 and CDR2: ENHRY, SYGVKD. The CDR3 loop spans 15 amino acids. J lost 2 bases, V lost 5 bases, and 7 bases had no gene match. CDR3 amino acids: CAISNAGQGTYEQYV. CDR3 nucleotides: TGTGCCATCAGTAATGCAGGACAGGGGACCTACGAGCAGTACGTC.

The chain links TRBV19 to TRBJ1-1; D gene ambiguous. Germline CDR1 LNHDA, CDR2 SQIVND (reference sequence). V lost 5 bases and J 7 bases, leaving 11 bases between the germline ends. CDR3 length equals 12 residues. The CDR3 DNA follows: TGTGCCAGTAGTCAGGCTCCAGGTGAAGCTTTCTTT. As protein: CASSQAPGEAFF.

The rearrangement uses TRBV29-1 and TRBJ2-2; the match to TRBD2 covers 11 bases. V shed 4 bases and J 5 bases; nucleotides not matched to a gene: 12. Germline CDR1 SQVTM, CDR2 ANQGSEA. The CDR3 length is 17 residues. The DNA of the CDR3 is TGCAGCGTTGGGGCCGTAGCGGGAGGGCCGGGGACCGGGGAGCTGTTTTTT. Its protein product is CSVGAVAGGPGTGELFF.

This clonotype was recorded a few times. The chain uses TRBV9 and TRBJ2-4; D remains ambiguous. The germline V gene encodes CDR1 SGDLS and CDR2 YYNGEE. The V and J ends lost 0 bases and 3 bases respectively, with 10 bases between them. CDR3 length: 15 amino acids. This CDR3 is CASSVESSSKNIQYF. DNA for the CDR3: TGTGCCAGCAGCGTAGAGAGTTCTAGCAAAAACATTCAGTACTTC.

As concerns this clonotype: Germline is not matched at one junction end, which may reflect a read error. The chain has TRBV10-3 and TRBJ2-5; D may be TRBD2 (6 bases). CDR1 is ENHRY, CDR2 SYGVKD, per germline. CDR3 length equals 15 residues. CDR3 sequence reads: CTISGLNGGKETQYF. The CDR3 nucleotides are TGTACCATCAGTGGCTTGAACGGAGGGAAGGAGACCCAGTACTTC.

Concerning this clonotype itself: The germline gene is not matched at one end of the junction; a read error may be the cause. V usage is TRBV5-1 and J usage is TRBJ1-5, with D perhaps matching TRBD1 (6 bases). In germline, CDR1 is SGHRS, CDR2 YFSETQ. The CDR3 length is 15 residues. The CDR3 DNA is TGCGCCAGCAGTTTGGACAGTGGCGGGGATCAGCCCCAGCATTTT. Its protein is CASSLDSGGDQPQHF.

This clonotype appeared a few times. The gene calls are TRBV29-1 and TRBJ1-2; TRBD1 matches at 7 bases. Germline-derived CDR1 and CDR2 are SQVTM and ANQGSEA. V was pared by 6 bases and J by 7 bases, with 14 bases of the junction left unmatched. The CDR3 length is 14 residues. The CDR3 here is CSVDGQAPGSGYTF. CDR3 nucleotides: TGCAGCGTGGACGGACAGGCCCCAGGATCTGGCTACACCTTC.

This sequence joins TRBV7-2 and TRBJ2-7; 8 bases map to TRBD1. V shed 4 bases and J 2 bases; nucleotides not matched to a gene: 4. In germline, CDR1 is SGHTA, CDR2 FQGNSA. The CDR3 has 14 amino acids. CDR3 residues: CASSSRTGTYEQYF. CDR3 nucleotide sequence: TGTGCCAGCAGCTCCAGGACAGGGACCTACGAGCAGTACTTC.

This chain uses TRBV18 with TRBJ2-7; 9 bases line up with TRBD1. The J segment lost 5 bases and the V segment lost 5 bases, leaving 4 bases of the junction unmatched. The CDR3 contains 13 residues. Germline V gives CDR1 KGHSH, CDR2 LQKENI. In DNA form, the CDR3 reads TGTGCCAGCTCAGGCAGGACAGGGGACGAGCAGTACTTC. This encodes CASSGRTGDEQYF. Filled out from reference TRBV18 and TRBJ2-7, the complete variable domain reads NAGVMQNPRHLVRRRGQEARLRCSPMKGHSHVYWYRQLPEEGLKFMVYLQKENIIDESGMPKERFSAEFPKEGPSILRIQQVVRGDSAAYFCASSGRTGDEQYFGPGTRLTVT.

The chain carries TRBV6-1 and TRBJ1-1; 7 nucleotides line up with TRBD1. Germline V CDR1 and CDR2: MNHNS, SASEGT. Losses at the gene ends were 4 bases for V and 6 bases for J; bases not matched to a gene: 11. The CDR3 is made up of 15 amino acids. CDR3 sequence: CASSGDRGFTPEAFF. CDR3 in DNA: TGTGCCAGCAGTGGGGACAGAGGGTTTACGCCTGAAGCTTTCTTT.

The J gene is TRBJ2-1, the V gene TRBV20-1; 8 positions agree with TRBD2. Germline CDR1 is DFQATT and CDR2 is SNEGSKA (reference sequence). V lost 0 bases to trimming and J lost 8 bases; unmatched junction nucleotides: 6. The CDR3 is made up of 14 amino acids. The CDR3 is CSARDPREGDEQFF. In DNA form, the CDR3 reads TGCAGTGCTAGAGATCCTCGGGAGGGCGATGAGCAGTTCTTC.

Many counts were recorded for this clonotype. V gene TRBV29-1 combines with J gene TRBJ2-1; no definite D call. Germline loops: CDR1 SQVTM, CDR2 ANQGSEA. The CDR3 covers 12 residues. V lost 3 bases and J 4 bases, leaving 7 bases between the germline ends. DNA for the CDR3: TGCAGCGTTGAGGGCTTTTACAATGAGCAGTTCTTC. Translating gives CSVEGFYNEQFF.